Listed here is a single TCR beta chain. The data are from a study of OX40 agonist ivuxolimab in advanced cancers. The repertoire was sequenced with immunoSEQ multiplex PCR; TCRdb's copy has only in-frame clones and lacks some. The sample has around 80,000 clones, roughly 78% seen once. This sample comprised CD4+ or CD8+ T cells sorted from blood, obtained in a trial of the OX40 agonist ivuxolimab. The sequence came from an adult with an advanced solid tumor such as melanoma, head and neck, liver or kidney cancer.

In DNA, the CDR3 is TGTGCCAGCAGCCAGGACAGGTCTCGTTCACCCCTCCACTTT. It yields the protein CASSQDRSRSPLHF. The V call is TRBV7-2, the J call TRBJ1-6; 7 bases line up with TRBD1. Germline loops: CDR1 SGHTA, CDR2 FQGNSA. The V gene end was trimmed by 5 bases and the J gene end by 9 bases; junction bases not matched to a gene: 7. CDR3 length: 14 residues.